The subject of this entry is one T cell receptor beta chain. Clones were sequenced by immunoSEQ multiplex PCR, and TCRdb holds only the in-frame ones, with some missing. Found here are approximately 58,000 clones, approximately 79% of them singletons; the top ten hold roughly 2.1%. This specimen comes from a study of OX40 agonist ivuxolimab in advanced cancers. Study at large: Having had anti-PD-1, anti-PD-L1 or anti-CTLA-4 therapy before was allowed, and roughly 38% had some.

Autoimmune disease history or systemic immunosuppression excluded patients. Germline loops: CDR1 SNHLY, CDR2 FYNNEI. CDR3 size: 14 residues. Trimming shortened V by 7 bases and J by 4 bases, and 16 bases separated the two germline ends. Sequencing was performed on CD4+ or CD8+ T cells sorted from blood, taken in a trial of the OX40 agonist ivuxolimab. The chain uses TRBV2 and TRBJ1-2; D remains ambiguous. The receptor's source is an adult with an advanced solid tumor such as melanoma, head and neck, liver or kidney cancer. CDR3 bases: TGTGCCAGCACCCCGACCGCAGCCGCCTATGGCTACACCTTC. It yields the protein CASTPTAAAYGYTF.